The 15 T cell receptor beta chains given below trace back to one sample, sequenced in a study of blood T cell repertoires in COVID-19. Profiled with immunoSEQ multiplex PCR; TCRdb holds only in-frame clones, not every one. Of some 6,300 clones listed, about 88% are singletons. Input material: peripheral blood. Receptors originate from a human donor in a cohort sampled during active COVID-19.

The V call is TRBV3-1 (or the pseudogene TRBV3-2), the J call TRBJ1-1, with D unresolved. From germline, CDR1 is LGHDT and CDR2 YNNKEL (reference sequence). V lost 3 bases and J lost 0, with 5 bases in between. The CDR3 consists of 13 residues. The CDR3 spells CASSHPLNTEAFF. The CDR3 DNA reads as TGTGCCAGCAGCCACCCCTTGAACACTGAAGCTTTCTTT.

The chain has TRBV21-1 and TRBJ2-5; TRBD2 is the table's D call and was not checked against the DNA. TRBV21-1 is a documented pseudogene. The CDR3 sequence is 15 residues long. The CDR3 protein is CASQHKGLIQETQYF. The CDR3, as DNA: TGTGCCAGTCAGCATAAGGGACTAATCCAAGAGACCCAGTACTTC.

The CDR3 DNA reads TGTGCCAGCTCACCAATGGCGGGGACTCTCTCTGGAAACACCATATATTTT. Protein sequence: CASSPMAGTLSGNTIYF. The chain carries TRBV18 and TRBJ1-3; D is possibly TRBD1 (5 bases). Per germline, CDR1 KGHSH and CDR2 LQKENI. The CDR3 contains 17 residues. Between the trimmed V and J ends, which lost 2 bases and 0 bases, there was a span of 14 bases.

This rearrangement joins TRBV29-1 to TRBJ2-7; a weak D match, TRBD2 (5 bases). The CDR3 sequence is 12 residues long. V lost 4 bases and J lost 6, with 13 bases in between. The germline V gene encodes CDR1 SQVTM and CDR2 ANQGSEA. The CDR3 DNA is TGCAGCGTTGCAAAGTGGAGGTCCGAGCAGTACTTC. Its protein is CSVAKWRSEQYF.

The chain carries TRBV7-9 and TRBJ2-1; 7 bases line up with TRBD2. The CDR3 runs to 14 residues. Germline values: CDR1 SEHNR, CDR2 FQNEAQ (reference sequence). Trimming at V came to 1 base and at J to 8 bases, leaving 5 bases not matched to a gene. The CDR3 region is CASSLVGGWDEQFF. The CDR3 DNA follows: TGTGCCAGCAGCTTAGTGGGAGGGTGGGATGAGCAGTTCTTC.

The chain is built from TRBV6-5 and TRBJ1-2; TRBD1 matches 8 bases. The CDR3 length is 13 residues. Germline values: CDR1 MNHEY, CDR2 SVGAGI. V shed 6 bases, J shed 2 bases, and the junction held 2 bases outside the gene matches. The DNA for the CDR3 is TGTGCCAGCAGCGGGACAGGAAACTATGGCTACACCTTC. It is translated as CASSGTGNYGYTF.

The chain is built from TRBV19 and TRBJ1-4; 8 bases agree with TRBD1. The CDR3 contains 16 residues. V shed 6 bases and J 7 bases; nucleotides not matched to a gene: 13. Germline V gene sequence: CDR1 LNHDA, CDR2 SQIVND (reference sequence). The CDR3 protein is CASSSSLTGEAEKLFF. The CDR3 coding sequence is TGTGCCAGTAGCTCCTCCCTGACAGGGGAGGCTGAAAAACTGTTTTTT.

V usage is TRBV5-1 and J usage is TRBJ2-3; D possibly corresponds to TRBD1 (6 bases). CDR1 and CDR2 (germline): SGHRS, YFSETQ. This CDR3 spans 15 amino acids. V shed 4 bases and J shed 2 bases, with 14 bases lying between them. The CDR3 DNA reads TGCGCCAGCAGCGTACAGGGTCGGACCACAGATACGCAGTATTTT. Amino acids: CASSVQGRTTDTQYF.

The J gene is TRBJ2-3, the V gene TRBV4-1; TRBD1 matches 11 bases. Germline trimming cut 3 bases from V and 5 bases from J; bases unmatched to any gene: 4. This CDR3 spans 15 amino acids. Germline values: CDR1 MGHRA, CDR2 YSYEKL. CDR3 in DNA: TGCGCCAGCAGCCAGGCCGGGACAGGGGGAGATACGCAGTATTTT. It is translated as CASSQAGTGGDTQYF.

This chain connects TRBV7-2 to TRBJ2-1, with a tentative D call TRBD1 (6 bases). This CDR3 has 15 amino acids. CDR1 and CDR2 from the germline V gene are SGHTA and FQGNSA. V dropped 2 bases and J dropped 4 bases, with 12 bases sitting between them. This CDR3 is CASSLIRGPYNEQFF. The CDR3 bases are TGTGCCAGCAGCTTAATCAGGGGTCCGTACAATGAGCAGTTCTTC.

The rearrangement uses TRBV7-9 and TRBJ2-7; unclear D gene. In germline, CDR1 is SEHNR, CDR2 FQNEAQ (reference sequence). The CDR3 loop spans 12 amino acids. V was shortened by 1 base and J by 5 bases, with 6 bases between the two germline ends. The CDR3 protein is CASSLVVHEQYF. The CDR3 bases are TGTGCCAGCAGCTTAGTAGTCCACGAGCAGTACTTC.

The rearrangement joins TRBV4-1 to TRBJ2-1; D ambiguous. CDR1 MGHRA and CDR2 YSYEKL come from the germline V gene. The CDR3 covers 13 residues. The V and J ends lost 4 bases and 10 bases respectively, with 14 bases between them. CDR3 protein: CASSRSPSSEQFF. The CDR3 DNA is TGCGCCAGCAGCCGAAGCCCATCCTCGGAGCAGTTCTTC.

This clone was counted a single time. The V call is TRBV30, the J call TRBJ1-1; a weak D match, TRBD1 (6 bases). With 0 bases removed from V and 6 bases from J, the gap between germline ends came to 11 bases. The CDR3 has 13 amino acids. The germline CDR1 and CDR2 sequences are GTSNPN and SVGIG (reference sequence). CDR3 loop: CAWSVRRQAEAFF. In nucleotides, the CDR3 is TGTGCCTGGAGTGTACGCCGACAGGCTGAAGCTTTCTTT. The complete variable domain, with remaining parts taken from reference TRBV30 and TRBJ1-1, reads SQTIHQWPATLVQPVGSPLSLECTVEGTSNPNLYWYRQAAGRGLQLLFYSVGIGQISSEVPQNLSASRPQDRQFILSSKKLLLSDSGFYLCAWSVRRQAEAFFGQGTRLTVV.

The chain couples TRBV20-1 to TRBJ1-2, with D uncertain. The germline gives CDR1 DFQATT, CDR2 SNEGSKA (reference sequence). V gave up 3 bases and J gave up 5 bases, with 16 bases separating them. The CDR3 length is 14 residues. CDR3 nucleotides: TGCAGTGCTAGTTCGGGAAGGAGTCCTTATGGCTACACCTTC. It encodes CSASSGRSPYGYTF.

This clone was observed once. The chain combines TRBV6-1 with TRBJ2-5, with D possibly TRBD2 on 6 matching bases. Germline V CDR1 and CDR2: MNHNS, SASEGT. V was clipped by 1 base and J by 0 bases, with 9 bases between them. This CDR3 contains 15 residues. The CDR3: CASSEEDYNQETQYF. The CDR3 bases are TGTGCCAGCAGTGAAGAGGACTACAACCAAGAGACCCAGTACTTC.